The 20 T cell receptor beta chains in this list originate from one sample, sequenced in a study of OX40 agonist ivuxolimab in advanced cancers. Libraries were prepared by immunoSEQ multiplex PCR; TCRdb keeps only in-frame clonotypes and omits some of them. The repertoire holds tens of thousands of clones, with 85% to 90% as singletons. The sample was CD4+ or CD8+ T cells sorted from blood, taken in a trial of the OX40 agonist ivuxolimab. The receptors were sampled from an adult with an advanced solid tumor such as melanoma, head and neck, liver or kidney cancer.

The V call is TRBV7-9, the J call TRBJ2-5; perhaps TRBD2 as D (6 bases). V lost 2 bases to trimming and J lost 3 bases, with 13 bases between them. From germline, CDR1 is SEHNR and CDR2 FQNEAQ (reference sequence). This CDR3 is 15 amino acids long. DNA for the CDR3: TGTGCCAGCAGCTTATATGGGGGGTTGGAAGAGACCCAGTACTTC. Translating it yields CASSLYGGLEETQYF.

The chain joins TRBV2 to TRBJ2-5; 7 bases are a match to TRBD2. Germline-derived CDR1 and CDR2 are SNHLY and FYNNEI. After removal of 1 base from V and 4 bases from J, the junction contained 3 bases not matched to a gene. The CDR3 sequence is 14 residues long. CDR3 region: CASSEGLAGETQYF. The CDR3 DNA reads as TGTGCCAGCAGTGAAGGCTTAGCGGGAGAGACCCAGTACTTC.

This chain uses TRBV12-5 with TRBJ1-2; 8 bases are shared with TRBD1. The CDR3 covers 17 residues. CDR1 is LGHNT and CDR2 is FRNRAP in the germline V gene. V gave up 5 bases and J gave up 0 bases; unmatched junction bases: 11. In DNA form, the CDR3 reads TGTGCTAGTGGTGCCGAGACAGGGGATGGAGCTAACTATGGCTACACCTTC. Protein: CASGAETGDGANYGYTF.

This clone was seen only once. The chain links TRBV11-2 to TRBJ2-7; D perhaps matches TRBD1 (6 bases). The CDR3 spans 14 residues. CDR1 is SGHAT, CDR2 FQNNGV, per germline. V gave up 7 bases and J gave up 4 bases, with 17 bases separating them. CDR3 region: CASTAQGKYYEQYF. CDR3 coding DNA: TGTGCCAGCACCGCTCAGGGGAAATATTACGAGCAGTACTTC.

The chain recombines TRBV7-9 with TRBJ2-7; D not certain. Germline V gene data show CDR1 as SEHNR and CDR2 as FQNEAQ (reference sequence). This CDR3 contains 13 residues. V lost 6 bases and J 2 bases, leaving 11 bases between the germline ends. CDR3 DNA: TGTGCCAGCAGTGGGCAGGTTCCCTACGAGCAGTACTTC. Protein product: CASSGQVPYEQYF.

V usage is TRBV5-8 and J usage is TRBJ2-1; D is uncertain. Trimming took off 3 bases at V and 4 bases at J, with 5 bases between the two ends. CDR1 is SGHTS and CDR2 is YDEGEE in the germline V gene. The CDR3 has 12 residues. The CDR3 nucleotides read TGTGCCAGCAGCTCGAATTACAATGAGCAGTTCTTC. Translating it yields CASSSNYNEQFF.

V is TRBV21-1 and J is TRBJ1-1. TRBV21-1 is reported as a pseudogene. This CDR3 spans 16 amino acids. The CDR3 coding sequence is TGTGCCAGCAGCAAAGAGACCGGGGGCGCATACACTGAAGCTTTCTTT. Protein: CASSKETGGAYTEAFF.

As to this clone: Other DNA sequences within the sample encode an identical CDR3. This chain joins TRBV18 and TRBJ2-7; no clear D gene. Germline V CDR1 and CDR2: KGHSH, LQKENI. V was trimmed by 3 bases and J by 4 bases, leaving 10 bases between them. CDR3 size: 13 residues. The CDR3 DNA is TGTGCCAGCTCACCGACGGTGGCGTACGAGCAGTACTTC. This sequence encodes CASSPTVAYEQYF.

The chain recombines TRBV19 with TRBJ2-7, with 10 bases fitting TRBD2. Unmatched junction bases numbered 7, after V lost 4 bases and J lost 4 bases. Per germline, CDR1 LNHDA and CDR2 SQIVND (reference sequence). The CDR3 is made up of 15 amino acids. CDR3 region: CASSTKAGGPYEQYF. The CDR3 DNA sequence: TGTGCCAGTAGTACAAAAGCGGGAGGGCCTTACGAGCAGTACTTC.

A single count supports this clone. This may arise from a read error, as a much more abundant clone is one base away. Other DNA sequences from this sample encode an identical CDR3 as well. The J gene is TRBJ2-7, the V gene TRBV7-9; D unclear. This CDR3 is 11 amino acids long. CDR1 is SEHNR and CDR2 is FQNEAQ in the germline V gene (reference sequence). Trimming shortened V by 5 bases and J by 1 base, and 3 bases separated the two germline ends. DNA for the CDR3: TGTGCCAGCAGCCCATCCTACGAGCAGTACTTC. Its protein is CASSPSYEQYF.

V and J are TRBV6-5 and TRBJ1-5; 8 bases line up with TRBD1. The CDR3 has 13 residues. The V segment lost 5 bases and the J segment 7 bases; nucleotides outside the gene matches: 4. The V gene's germline CDR1 is MNHEY and CDR2 SVGAGI. DNA for the CDR3: TGTGCCAGCAGTCCGGACAGGGAGCAGCCCCAGCATTTT. This translates into CASSPDREQPQHF.

The chain uses TRBV28 and TRBJ1-2; D call uncertain. Germline V gives CDR1 MDHEN, CDR2 SYDVKM. The germline V and J ends were trimmed by 2 bases and 4 bases, with 8 bases remaining between them. The CDR3 extends over 13 amino acids. The CDR3 reads CASSLGQVYGYTF. In DNA form, the CDR3 reads TGTGCCAGCAGTTTAGGGCAGGTCTATGGCTACACCTTC.

The chain is built from TRBV10-2 and TRBJ2-7; 7 bases fit TRBD2. The CDR3 spans 12 residues. Germline-derived CDR1 and CDR2 are WSHSY and SAAADI. The V and J ends lost 6 bases and 7 bases, in that order; junction bases with no gene match: 6. CDR3 loop: CASRLAGGEQYF. CDR3 in DNA: TGCGCCAGCAGATTAGCGGGCGGGGAGCAGTACTTC.

V and J are TRBV11-2 and TRBJ2-1, with 11 bases identical to TRBD2. Germline trimming cut 4 bases from V and 6 bases from J; bases unmatched to any gene: 8. Germline values: CDR1 SGHAT, CDR2 FQNNGV. The CDR3 is made up of 16 amino acids. The CDR3 DNA sequence: TGTGCCAGCAGCTCCCCTGCTAGCGGGAGGCGCAATGAGCAGTTCTTC. It codes for CASSSPASGRRNEQFF.

V and J are TRBV18 and TRBJ2-3, with D uncertain. CDR3 length: 13 amino acids. Germline lookup yields CDR1 KGHSH and CDR2 LQKENI. Deletions cut 4 bases from V and 3 bases from J, with 8 bases between. This CDR3 reads CASSRDGTDTQYF. DNA of the CDR3: TGTGCCAGCTCACGTGACGGTACAGATACGCAGTATTTT. Variable domain in full (rest from reference TRBV18 and TRBJ2-3): NAGVMQNPRHLVRRRGQEARLRCSPMKGHSHVYWYRQLPEEGLKFMVYLQKENIIDESGMPKERFSAEFPKEGPSILRIQQVVRGDSAAYFCASSRDGTDTQYFGPGTRLTVL.

DNA of the CDR3: TGCGCCAGCAGCCAGACGGGTCAGGTTCCATACGAGCAGTACTTC. This translates into CASSQTGQVPYEQYF. The rearrangement uses TRBV4-1 and TRBJ2-5; the D is unclear. The J call is uncertain, as TRBJ2-7 better fits the DNA end. This CDR3 is built from 15 residues. Germline assignment: CDR1 MGHRA and CDR2 YSYEKL.

The J gene is TRBJ2-5, the V gene TRBV7-9; D gene uncertain. V gave up 3 bases and J gave up 6 bases, with 14 bases separating them. Per germline, CDR1 SEHNR and CDR2 FQNEAQ (reference sequence). The CDR3 has 14 residues. CDR3 residues: CASSLIDERKTQYF. DNA for the CDR3: TGTGCCAGCAGCTTGATCGATGAGAGGAAGACCCAGTACTTC.

The rearrangement joins TRBV28 to TRBJ1-1; D call uncertain. The CDR3 consists of 12 residues. In germline, CDR1 is MDHEN, CDR2 SYDVKM. Trimming pared 3 bases from V and 11 bases from J, leaving 13 bases between. The CDR3 spells CASSLIRLVAFF. The CDR3 nucleotides are TGTGCCAGCAGTTTGATCCGGTTGGTGGCTTTCTTT.

CDR3 coding DNA: TGTGCCAGCAGCTTGGACAGCTACTACGAGCAGTACTTC. This gives the protein CASSLDSYYEQYF. The rearrangement uses TRBV7-9 and TRBJ2-7; D is perhaps TRBD1 (6 bases). Trimming cost V 3 bases and J 3 bases, with 9 bases left between them. Germline V gene sequence: CDR1 SEHNR, CDR2 FQNEAQ (reference sequence). The CDR3 runs to 13 residues.

J is TRBJ2-5 and V is TRBV2; 13 bases are a match to TRBD2. This CDR3 comprises 15 residues. V lost 9 bases to trimming and J lost 4 bases; unmatched junction nucleotides: 8. Germline-derived CDR1 and CDR2 are SNHLY and FYNNEI. CDR3 in amino acids: CASTSGGAFSETQYF. CDR3 nucleotide sequence: TGTGCCAGTACTAGCGGGGGGGCCTTTTCAGAGACCCAGTACTTC.